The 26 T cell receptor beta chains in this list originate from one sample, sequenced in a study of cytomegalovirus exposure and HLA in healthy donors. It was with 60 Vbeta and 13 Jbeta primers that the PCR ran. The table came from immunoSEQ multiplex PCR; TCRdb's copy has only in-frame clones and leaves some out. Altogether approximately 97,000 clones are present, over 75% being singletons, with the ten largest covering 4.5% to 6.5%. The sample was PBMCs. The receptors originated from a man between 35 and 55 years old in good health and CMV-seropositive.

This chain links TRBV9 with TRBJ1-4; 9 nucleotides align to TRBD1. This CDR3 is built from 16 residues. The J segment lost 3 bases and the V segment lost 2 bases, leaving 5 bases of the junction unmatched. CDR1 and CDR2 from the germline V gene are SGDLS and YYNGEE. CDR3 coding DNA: TGTGCCAGCAGCGTGGGAACAGGGGGCTCTAATGAAAAACTGTTTTTT. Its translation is CASSVGTGGSNEKLFF.

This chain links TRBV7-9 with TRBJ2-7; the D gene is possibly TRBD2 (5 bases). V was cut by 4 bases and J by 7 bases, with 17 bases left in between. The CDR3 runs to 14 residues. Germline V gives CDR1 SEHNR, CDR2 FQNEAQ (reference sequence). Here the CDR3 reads CASSSTRSSSEQYF. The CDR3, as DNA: TGTGCCAGCAGCTCCACTAGGTCCTCCTCGGAGCAGTACTTC. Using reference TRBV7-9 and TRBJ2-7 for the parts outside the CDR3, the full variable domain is DTGVSQNPRHKITKRGQNVTFRCDPISEHNRLYWYRQTLGQGPEFLTYFQNEAQLEKSRLLSDRFSAERPKGSFSTLEIQRTEQGDSAMYLCASSSTRSSSEQYFGPGTRLTVT.

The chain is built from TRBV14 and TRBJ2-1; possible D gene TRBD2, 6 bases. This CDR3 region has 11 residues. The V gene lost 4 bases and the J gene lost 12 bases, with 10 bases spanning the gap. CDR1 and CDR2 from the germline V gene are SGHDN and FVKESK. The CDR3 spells CASSPGDWQFF. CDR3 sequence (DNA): TGTGCCAGCAGCCCGGGAGACTGGCAGTTCTTC.

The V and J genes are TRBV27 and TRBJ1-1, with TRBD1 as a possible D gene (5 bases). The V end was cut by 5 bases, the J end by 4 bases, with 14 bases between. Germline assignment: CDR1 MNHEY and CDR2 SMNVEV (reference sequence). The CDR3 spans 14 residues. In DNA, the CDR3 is TGTGCCAGCAGTCGGCCGGGGGACGCCACTGAAGCTTTCTTT. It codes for CASSRPGDATEAFF.

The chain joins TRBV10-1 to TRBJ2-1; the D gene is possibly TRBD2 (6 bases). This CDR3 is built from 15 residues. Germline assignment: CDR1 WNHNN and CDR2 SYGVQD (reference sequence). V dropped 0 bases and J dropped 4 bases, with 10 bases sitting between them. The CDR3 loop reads CASSESGGRYNEQFF. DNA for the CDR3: TGCGCCAGCAGTGAGTCGGGGGGTAGGTACAATGAGCAGTTCTTC.

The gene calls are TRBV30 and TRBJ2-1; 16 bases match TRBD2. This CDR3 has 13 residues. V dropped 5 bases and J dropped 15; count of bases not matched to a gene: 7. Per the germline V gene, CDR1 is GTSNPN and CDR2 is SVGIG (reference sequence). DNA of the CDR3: TGTGCCTGGGGGACTAGCGGGGGGGCCTCCCTGTTCTTC. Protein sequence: CAWGTSGGASLFF.

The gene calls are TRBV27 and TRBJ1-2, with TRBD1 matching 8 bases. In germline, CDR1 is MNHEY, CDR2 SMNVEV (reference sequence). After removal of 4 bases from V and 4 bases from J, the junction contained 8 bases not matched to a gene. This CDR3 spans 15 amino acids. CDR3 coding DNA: TGTGCCAGCAGTTCATCCGGGACAGGCCGCTATGGCTACACCTTC. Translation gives CASSSSGTGRYGYTF.

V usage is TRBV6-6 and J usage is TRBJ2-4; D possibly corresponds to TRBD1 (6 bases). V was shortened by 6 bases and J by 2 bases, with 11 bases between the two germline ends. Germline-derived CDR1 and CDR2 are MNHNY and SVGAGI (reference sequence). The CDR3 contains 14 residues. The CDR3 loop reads CASSFTGTKNIQYF. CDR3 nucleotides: TGTGCCAGCAGCTTCACAGGGACCAAAAACATTCAGTACTTC.

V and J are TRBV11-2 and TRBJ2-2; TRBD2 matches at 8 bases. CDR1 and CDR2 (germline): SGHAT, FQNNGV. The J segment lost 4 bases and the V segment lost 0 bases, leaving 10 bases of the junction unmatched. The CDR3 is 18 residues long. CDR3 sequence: CASSLDPGAGALTGELFF. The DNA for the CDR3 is TGTGCCAGCAGCTTAGATCCTGGAGCGGGGGCTCTCACCGGGGAGCTGTTTTTT.

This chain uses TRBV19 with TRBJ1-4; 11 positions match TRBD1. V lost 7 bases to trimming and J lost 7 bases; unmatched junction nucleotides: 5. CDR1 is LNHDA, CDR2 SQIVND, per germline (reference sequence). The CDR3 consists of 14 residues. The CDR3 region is CASTPDRGREKLFF. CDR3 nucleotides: TGTGCCAGTACCCCGGACAGGGGGCGTGAAAAACTGTTTTTT.

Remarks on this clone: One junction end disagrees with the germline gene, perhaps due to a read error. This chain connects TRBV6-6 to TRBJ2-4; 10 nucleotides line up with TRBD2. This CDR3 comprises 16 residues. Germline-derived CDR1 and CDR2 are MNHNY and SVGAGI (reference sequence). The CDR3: CASSRGTSVHKNSQYF. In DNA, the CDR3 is TGTGCCAGCAGCCGCGGGACTAGCGTACACAAAAACAGTCAGTACTTC.

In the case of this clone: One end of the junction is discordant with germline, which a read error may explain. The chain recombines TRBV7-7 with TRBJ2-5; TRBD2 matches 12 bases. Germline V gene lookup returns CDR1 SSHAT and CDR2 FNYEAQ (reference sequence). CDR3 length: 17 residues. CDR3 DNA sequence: TGTGCTAGCAGCTTAGGTCGGCTAGCGGGGGGGCAAGAGACCCAGTACTTC. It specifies CASSLGRLAGGQETQYF. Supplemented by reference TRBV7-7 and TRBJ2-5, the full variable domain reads GAGVSQSPRYKVTKRGQDVTLRCDPISSHATLYWYQQALGQGPEFLTYFNYEAQPDKSGLPSDRFSAERPEGSISTLTIQRTEQRDSAMYRCASSLGRLAGGQETQYFGPGTRLLVL.

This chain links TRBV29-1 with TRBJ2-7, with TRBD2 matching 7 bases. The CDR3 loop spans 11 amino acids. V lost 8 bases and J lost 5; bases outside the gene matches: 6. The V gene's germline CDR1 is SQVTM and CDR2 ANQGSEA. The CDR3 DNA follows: TGCAGCTACCGGCGGGAGAACGAGCAGTACTTC. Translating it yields CSYRRENEQYF.

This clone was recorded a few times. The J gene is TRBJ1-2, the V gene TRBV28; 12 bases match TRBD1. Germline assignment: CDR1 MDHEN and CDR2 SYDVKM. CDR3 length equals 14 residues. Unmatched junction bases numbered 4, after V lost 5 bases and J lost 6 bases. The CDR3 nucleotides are TGTGCCAGCAGTACGGGACAGGGGGCCAATGGCTACACCTTC. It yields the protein CASSTGQGANGYTF.

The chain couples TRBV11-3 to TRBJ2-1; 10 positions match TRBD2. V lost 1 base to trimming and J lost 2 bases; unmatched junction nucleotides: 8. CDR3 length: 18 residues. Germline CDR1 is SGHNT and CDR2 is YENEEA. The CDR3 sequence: CASSLGFGSGGTYNEQFF. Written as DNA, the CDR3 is TGTGCCAGCAGCTTAGGATTTGGTAGCGGGGGGACCTACAATGAGCAGTTCTTC.

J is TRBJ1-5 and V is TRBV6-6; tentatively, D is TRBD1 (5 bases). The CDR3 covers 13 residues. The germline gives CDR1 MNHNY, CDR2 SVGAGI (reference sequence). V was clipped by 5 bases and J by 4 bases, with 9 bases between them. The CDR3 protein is CASSMTVNQPQHF. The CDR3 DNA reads TGTGCCAGCAGTATGACAGTTAATCAGCCCCAGCATTTT.

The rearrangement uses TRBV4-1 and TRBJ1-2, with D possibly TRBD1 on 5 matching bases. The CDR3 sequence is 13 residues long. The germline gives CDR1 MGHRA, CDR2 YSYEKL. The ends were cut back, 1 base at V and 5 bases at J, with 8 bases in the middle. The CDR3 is CASSQGRGYGYTF. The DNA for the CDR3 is TGCGCCAGCAGCCAAGGACGGGGGTATGGCTACACCTTC.

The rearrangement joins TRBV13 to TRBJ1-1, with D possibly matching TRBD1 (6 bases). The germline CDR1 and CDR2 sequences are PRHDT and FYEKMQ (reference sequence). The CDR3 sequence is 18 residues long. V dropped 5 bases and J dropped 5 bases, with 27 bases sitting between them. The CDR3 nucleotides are TGTGCCAGCAGCCCACAGCCTGGCAGGGGCGCAACGGGGACTGAAGCTTTCTTT. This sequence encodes CASSPQPGRGATGTEAFF.

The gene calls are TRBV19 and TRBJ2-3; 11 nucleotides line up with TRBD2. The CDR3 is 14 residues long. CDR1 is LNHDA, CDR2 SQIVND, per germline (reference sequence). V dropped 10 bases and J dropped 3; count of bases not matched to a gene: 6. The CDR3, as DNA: TGTGCCACTGCCGGGACTAGCGGAACAGATACGCAGTATTTT. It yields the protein CATAGTSGTDTQYF.

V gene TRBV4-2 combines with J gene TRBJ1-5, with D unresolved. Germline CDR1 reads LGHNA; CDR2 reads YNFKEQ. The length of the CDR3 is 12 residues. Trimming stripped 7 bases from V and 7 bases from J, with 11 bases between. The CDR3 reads CASTFVGQPQHF. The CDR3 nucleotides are TGTGCCAGCACTTTCGTCGGGCAGCCCCAGCATTTT.

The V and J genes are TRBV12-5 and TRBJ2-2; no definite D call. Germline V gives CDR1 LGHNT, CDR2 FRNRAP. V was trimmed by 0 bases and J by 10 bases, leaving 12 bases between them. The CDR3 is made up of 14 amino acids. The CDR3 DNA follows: TGTGCTAGTGGTTTGGTCCCGATGCAGGAGGAGCTGTTTTTT. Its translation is CASGLVPMQEELFF.

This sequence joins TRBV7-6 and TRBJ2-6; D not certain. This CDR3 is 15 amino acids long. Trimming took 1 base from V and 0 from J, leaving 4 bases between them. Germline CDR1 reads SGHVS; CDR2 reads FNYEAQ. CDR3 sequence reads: CASSLGDSGANVLTF. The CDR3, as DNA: TGTGCCAGCAGCTTAGGAGACTCTGGGGCCAACGTCCTGACTTTC.

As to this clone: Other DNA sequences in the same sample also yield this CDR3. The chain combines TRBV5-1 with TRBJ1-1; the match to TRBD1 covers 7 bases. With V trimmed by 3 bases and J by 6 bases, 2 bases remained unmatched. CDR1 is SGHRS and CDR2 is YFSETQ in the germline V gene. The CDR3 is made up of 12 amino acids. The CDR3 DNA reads TGCGCCAGCAGCTCAGGGACAGCTGAAGCTTTCTTT. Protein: CASSSGTAEAFF.

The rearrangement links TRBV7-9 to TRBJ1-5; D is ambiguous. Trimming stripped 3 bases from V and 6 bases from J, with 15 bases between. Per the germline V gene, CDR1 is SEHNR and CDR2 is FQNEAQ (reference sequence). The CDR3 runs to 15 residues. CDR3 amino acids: CASSLEDGVGQPQHF. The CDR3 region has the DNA TGTGCCAGCAGCTTGGAGGACGGCGTTGGTCAGCCCCAGCATTTT.

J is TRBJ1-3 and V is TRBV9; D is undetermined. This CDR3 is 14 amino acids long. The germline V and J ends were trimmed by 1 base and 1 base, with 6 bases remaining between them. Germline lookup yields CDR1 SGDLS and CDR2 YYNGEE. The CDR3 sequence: CASSVRGSGNTIYF. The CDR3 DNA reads TGTGCCAGCAGCGTACGGGGTTCTGGAAACACCATATATTTT.

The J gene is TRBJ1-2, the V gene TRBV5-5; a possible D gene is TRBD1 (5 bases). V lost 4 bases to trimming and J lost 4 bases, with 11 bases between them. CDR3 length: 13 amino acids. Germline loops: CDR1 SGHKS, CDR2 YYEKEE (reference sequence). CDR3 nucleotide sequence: TGTGCCAGCAGCCCCGGGACTCGCTATGGCTACACCTTC. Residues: CASSPGTRYGYTF.